This TCR beta chain was recovered during a study of cytotoxic CD8 clonotypes in ibrutinib-treated CLL. Study-level results: Private clonotypes, not public ones, expanded at ibrutinib response.

Trimming removed 3 bases at V and 8 bases at J, with 14 bases between. This CDR3 spans 14 amino acids. The germline V gene has CDR1 MNHEY and CDR2 SMNVEV (reference sequence). This table comes from immunoSEQ multiplex PCR, and its TCRdb copy is limited to in-frame clones, with some not included. The repertoire consists of around 310,000 clones, with around four fifths occurring once and the leading ten covering roughly 7%. The table lists this clone with a few counts. Its antigen is undetermined. This sequence was found in a human donor with chronic lymphocytic leukemia. The rearrangement joins TRBV27 to TRBJ2-1, with D tentatively TRBD2 (6 bases). The sequencing here drew on PBMCs, taken before ibrutinib treatment. CDR3 protein: CASSFVQAGYEQFF. CDR3 DNA sequence: TGTGCCAGCAGTTTTGTGCAGGCGGGGTATGAGCAGTTCTTC.